This entry lists 18 T cell receptor beta chains sequenced from one sample in a study of T cell clonality in common variable immunodeficiency. Study-level findings and limits: Fewer deletions and N-nucleotide insertions were reportedly seen in common variable immunodeficiency TCR beta sequences.

Their specific antigens are unknown. The assay was immunoSEQ multiplex PCR, and TCRdb's table has in-frame clones only and misses some. Observed in the sample are approximately 30,000 clones, none of them singletons. Sequences were obtained from peripheral blood mononuclear cells. Receptors were obtained from a human donor with common variable immunodeficiency.

There are a few counts of this clone. Partial CDR3 DNA: TGCGCCAGCAGCTTGGCTAGCGGGAGCCCCACCGAG. Protein: CASSLASGSPTE. The full-length CDR3 reads as CASSLASGSPTEQYF. This chain uses TRBV5-1 with TRBJ2-7; 10 bases match TRBD2. The sequence runs out 3 residues before the end of the CDR3; the remainder is reconstructed from the germline J gene. This CDR3 has 15 residues. The V gene end was trimmed by 0 bases and the J gene end by 6 bases; junction bases not matched to a gene: 6. Germline CDR1 is SGHRS and CDR2 is YFSETQ.

Comment on this clone: With the read ending 3 residues before the CDR3 end, the germline J gene is used to fill in that end. J is TRBJ2-7 and V is TRBV19; 8 bases agree with TRBD1. The CDR3 consists of 14 residues. The V and J ends lost 1 base and 6 bases, in that order; junction bases with no gene match: 5. The germline gives CDR1 LNHDA, CDR2 SQIVND (reference sequence). The sequenced part of the CDR3 DNA is TGTGCCAGTAGTATAGGGGACAGGAGCTCCGAG. Amino acid sequence: CASSIGDRSSE. The entire CDR3 sequence reads CASSIGDRSSEQYF.

This clone occurred many times. The CDR3 extends 3 residues past the end of the read, so its final part is completed from the germline J gene. V gene TRBV19 combines with J gene TRBJ1-4; D uncertain. The germline V and J ends were trimmed by 3 bases and 0 bases, with 8 bases remaining between them. In germline, CDR1 is LNHDA, CDR2 SQIVND (reference sequence). The length of the CDR3 is 15 residues. The CDR3 DNA, read in part, is TGTGCCAGTAGTATCCAGGTTTCAACTAATGAAAAA. It codes for CASSIQVSTNEK. The entire CDR3 protein is CASSIQVSTNEKLFF.

This clone was recorded a few times. The sequenced fragment ends 3 residues before the CDR3 boundary, so the rest is inferred from the germline J gene. The rearrangement joins TRBV20-1 to TRBJ2-7; 7 bases fit TRBD2. The CDR3 runs 14 residues. Germline V gives CDR1 DFQATT, CDR2 SNEGSKA (reference sequence). Germline trimming cut 3 bases from V and 4 bases from J; bases unmatched to any gene: 9. CDR3 DNA (partial): TGCAGTGCTAGCCTACCTAGCGGAATTTACGAG. Its translation: CSASLPSGIYE. The entire CDR3 is CSASLPSGIYEQYF.

This clone was seen a few times. The read terminates 3 residues ahead of where the CDR3 ends, so the germline J gene completes it. The chain recombines TRBV7-9 with TRBJ2-1; TRBD2 agrees at 11 bases. V shed 4 bases, J shed 4 bases, and the junction held 3 bases outside the gene matches. The CDR3 has 15 residues. Germline CDR1 and CDR2: SEHNR and FQNEAQ (reference sequence). CDR3 sequence reads: CASSSTSGRYNEQFF. The sequenced part of the CDR3 DNA is TGTGCCAGCAGCTCTACTAGCGGGAGATACAATGAG. Filled out from reference TRBV7-9 and TRBJ2-1, the complete variable domain reads DTGVSQNPRHKITKRGQNVTFRCDPISEHNRLYWYRQTLGQGPEFLTYFQNEAQLEKSRLLSDRFSAERPKGSFSTLEIQRTEQGDSAMYLCASSSTSGRYNEQFFGPGTRLTVL.

A remark on this clone: The read terminates 3 residues ahead of where the CDR3 ends, so the germline J gene completes it. The sample holds other DNA sequences that translate to the same CDR3. V and J are TRBV20-1 and TRBJ1-1, with D possibly being TRBD1 (6 bases). V was shortened by 1 base and J by 5 bases, with 11 bases between the two germline ends. The CDR3 has 13 residues. CDR1 is DFQATT, CDR2 SNEGSKA, per germline (reference sequence). Incomplete CDR3 DNA: TGCAGTGCTAGAGGACAGGTGAGGACTGAA. Residues: CSARGQVRTE. The complete CDR3 sequence is CSARGQVRTEAFF.

Comments on this clone: The read falls 3 residues short of the CDR3 end, and the missing part is taken from the germline J gene. The gene calls are TRBV7-9 and TRBJ1-5; D may be TRBD1 (6 bases). Germline V gene lookup returns CDR1 SEHNR and CDR2 FQNEAQ (reference sequence). This CDR3 has 15 residues. The V gene lost 5 bases and the J gene lost 0 bases, with 11 bases spanning the gap. CDR3 loop: CASSPGGPSNQPQHF. The sequenced part of the CDR3 DNA is TGTGCCAGCAGCCCCGGGGGGCCTAGCAATCAGCCC.

Details on this clone: The read comes to an end 3 residues before the CDR3 does, leaving the germline J gene to fill in the end. The chain employs TRBV7-8 and TRBJ2-7, with D perhaps matching TRBD1 (5 bases). CDR3 length: 14 residues. Germline V gene data show CDR1 as SGHVS and CDR2 as FQNEAQ. Deletions cut 1 base from V and 2 bases from J, with 9 bases between. Partial CDR3 DNA: TGTGCCAGCAGCTTAGTTGCAGGGACCTACGAG. It yields the protein CASSLVAGTYE. The full CDR3 protein is CASSLVAGTYEQYF.

This clone has a count of ten or more. Read data end 3 residues before the CDR3 end; the end is taken from the germline J gene. V and J are TRBV18 and TRBJ2-3; D is ambiguous. V was cut by 2 bases and J by 2 bases, with 5 bases left in between. The length of the CDR3 is 13 residues. Germline values: CDR1 KGHSH, CDR2 LQKENI. Partial CDR3 DNA: TGTGCCAGCTCACCAATATCCACAGATACG. Translation gives CASSPISTDT. The whole CDR3 region reads CASSPISTDTQYF.

This clone was found a few times. The read ends 3 residues early relative to the CDR3; the germline J gene fills the gap. The V call is TRBV7-3, the J call TRBJ2-5; 7 bases fit TRBD1. V was pared by 3 bases and J by 1 base, with 5 bases of the junction left unmatched. Germline loops: CDR1 SGHTA, CDR2 FQGTGA. This CDR3 contains 15 residues. This chain's CDR3 is CASSFMGQLQETQYF. CDR3 DNA (partial): TGTGCCAGCAGCTTCATGGGACAGCTCCAAGAGACC.

This clone was observed at least ten times. The read comes to an end 3 residues before the CDR3 does, leaving the germline J gene to fill in the end. The chain joins TRBV9 to TRBJ1-1; TRBD1 might be the D (5 bases). The CDR3 is 14 residues long. Germline CDR1 SGDLS, CDR2 YYNGEE. Here the CDR3 reads CASSPAQGRAEAFF. CDR3 DNA (partial): TGTGCCAGCAGCCCTGCTCAGGGCCGGGCAGAA.

The sequenced part of the CDR3 DNA is TGTGCCAGCAGCTTCTTTGGCGGGGACTCTAACAATGAG. Translation: CASSFFGGDSNNE. In full, the CDR3 reads CASSFFGGDSNNEQFF. V usage is TRBV7-3 and J usage is TRBJ2-1, with a weak D call TRBD2 (6 bases). Read coverage stops 3 residues before the CDR3 terminus; the germline J gene supplies the remainder. The V and J ends lost 3 bases and 5 bases respectively, with 17 bases between them. This CDR3 is 16 amino acids long. Germline V gene lookup returns CDR1 SGHTA and CDR2 FQGTGA.

Note on this clone: The read finishes 3 residues shy of the CDR3 end, and the germline J gene is used to complete it. This rearrangement joins TRBV7-9 to TRBJ2-7; a possible D gene is TRBD2 (5 bases). CDR3 length equals 13 residues. Trimming took off 2 bases at V and 3 bases at J, with 8 bases between the two ends. The germline CDR1 and CDR2 sequences are SEHNR and FQNEAQ (reference sequence). The part of the CDR3 DNA that was read is TGTGCCAGCAGCTTACCGGGGATCTACGAG. Encoded protein: CASSLPGIYE. The entire CDR3 is CASSLPGIYEQYF. Full variable domain (remainder filled in from reference TRBV7-9 and TRBJ2-7): DTGVSQNPRHKITKRGQNVTFRCDPISEHNRLYWYRQTLGQGPEFLTYFQNEAQLEKSRLLSDRFSAERPKGSFSTLEIQRTEQGDSAMYLCASSLPGIYEQYFGPGTRLTVT.

By proportion, this clone is medium-sized. The read finishes 3 residues shy of the CDR3 end, and the germline J gene is used to complete it. The chain combines TRBV6-1 with TRBJ2-1, with TRBD1 matching over 8 bases. Looked up from germline, CDR1 is MNHNS and CDR2 is SASEGT. Trimming cost V 4 bases and J 5 bases; bases outside gene matches: 10. The CDR3 consists of 16 residues. CDR3 DNA, as far as it was read: TGTGCCAGCAGTGCTAGCGCCAGGGGGCCCAACAATGAG. As protein: CASSASARGPNNE. The CDR3 as a whole reads CASSASARGPNNEQFF.

This clone was seen many times. The CDR3 extends 3 residues past the end of the read, so its final part is completed from the germline J gene. The chain has TRBV19 and TRBJ2-2; TRBD1 matches at 7 bases. Germline CDR1 reads LNHDA; CDR2 reads SQIVND (reference sequence). The junction had 5 bases not matched to a gene; V was cut back by 4 bases and J by 0 bases. This CDR3 comprises 16 residues. The covered CDR3 bases are TGTGCCAGTAGTAATCCGGGACAGTCGAACACCGGGGAG. Protein product: CASSNPGQSNTGE. The whole CDR3 region reads CASSNPGQSNTGELFF.

A word on this clone: Read coverage stops 3 residues before the CDR3 terminus; the germline J gene supplies the remainder. The rearrangement joins TRBV19 to TRBJ2-6; D is perhaps TRBD1 (5 bases). The CDR3 has 16 amino acids. V lost 5 bases, J lost 0 bases, and 11 bases lay in between. Germline lookup yields CDR1 LNHDA and CDR2 SQIVND (reference sequence). The CDR3 region is CASSARQFSGANVLTF. The sequenced part of the CDR3 DNA is TGTGCCAGTAGTGCCCGACAGTTCTCTGGGGCCAACGTC.

Concerning this clone: The missing CDR3 end, 3 residues past where the read stops, is filled in from the germline J gene. The V and J genes are TRBV30 and TRBJ2-1; 12 nucleotides agree with TRBD1. V dropped 7 bases and J dropped 7; count of bases not matched to a gene: 11. This CDR3 has 15 amino acids. The germline gives CDR1 GTSNPN, CDR2 SVGIG (reference sequence). CDR3 loop: CALEDGTGGNNEQFF. The DNA read from the CDR3 is TGTGCCTTGGAGGACGGGACAGGGGGCAATAATGAG. The full variable domain, in which reference TRBV30 and TRBJ2-1 provide the parts outside the CDR3, is SQTIHQWPATLVQPVGSPLSLECTVEGTSNPNLYWYRQAAGRGLQLLFYSVGIGQISSEVPQNLSASRPQDRQFILSSKKLLLSDSGFYLCALEDGTGGNNEQFFGPGTRLTVL.

This clone showed up many times. The read finishes 3 residues shy of the CDR3 end, and the germline J gene is used to complete it. The chain carries TRBV18 and TRBJ2-7; 9 bases are a match to TRBD1. The CDR3 length is 15 residues. The trim removed 4 bases at V and 2 bases at J, leaving 6 bases unmatched. Germline assignment: CDR1 KGHSH and CDR2 LQKENI. The part of the CDR3 DNA that was read is TGTGCCAGCTCACGCCGGGACAGGGATACCTACGAG. Protein sequence: CASSRRDRDTYE. The CDR3 in its entirety is CASSRRDRDTYEQYF.